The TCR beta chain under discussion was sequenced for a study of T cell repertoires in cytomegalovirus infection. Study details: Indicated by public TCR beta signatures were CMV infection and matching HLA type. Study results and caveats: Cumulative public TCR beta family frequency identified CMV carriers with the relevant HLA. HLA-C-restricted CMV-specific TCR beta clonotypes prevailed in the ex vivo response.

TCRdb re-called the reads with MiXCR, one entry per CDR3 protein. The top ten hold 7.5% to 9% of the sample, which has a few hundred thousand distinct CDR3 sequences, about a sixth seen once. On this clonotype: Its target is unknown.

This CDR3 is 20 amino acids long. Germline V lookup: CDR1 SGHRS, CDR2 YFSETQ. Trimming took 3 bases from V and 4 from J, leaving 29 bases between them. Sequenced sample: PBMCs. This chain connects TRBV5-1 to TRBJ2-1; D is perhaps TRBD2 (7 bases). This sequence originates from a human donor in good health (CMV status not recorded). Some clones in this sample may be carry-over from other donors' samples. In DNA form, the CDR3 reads TGCGCCAGCAGCTCGTCCGGGGGGCGCTCGGTGGGTGTTGTATACAATGAGCAGTTCTTC. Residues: CASSSSGGRSVGVVYNEQFF.